What follows are 18 T cell receptor beta chains derived from one specimen sequenced in a study of response to subunit inactivated influenza vaccine. In TCRdb, the RT-PCR reads were re-called with MiXCR into one record per CDR3 protein. The sample yields around 710,000 distinct CDR3 sequences, around 13% seen once. The sequences come from PBMCs from blood, collected 14 days before vaccination. Receptors originate from a man in his fifties who received an inactivated influenza vaccine.

This clonotype was observed a handful of times. The V and J genes are TRBV12-5 and TRBJ2-3, with D perhaps matching TRBD1 or TRBD2 (6 bases each). The germline V gene has CDR1 LGHNT and CDR2 FRNRAP. The V end lost 4 bases, the J end lost 5 bases, and 16 bases lay between the germline ends. There are 15 residues in the CDR3. The CDR3 spells CASGSGGRGGDTQYF. The CDR3 bases are TGTGCTAGTGGTTCCGGGGGCCGAGGTGGAGATACGCAGTATTTT.

The table lists this clonotype with many counts. DNA for the CDR3: TGTGCCAGCAGCTTAGGTCTCGGGCAGTGGGATCAGCCCCAGCATTTT. Its protein is CASSLGLGQWDQPQHF. The chain couples TRBV11-2 to TRBJ1-5, with D uncertain. Trimming took off 1 base at V and 5 bases at J, with 15 bases between the two ends. This CDR3 has 16 residues. The germline gives CDR1 SGHAT, CDR2 FQNNGV.

The CDR3 here is CASSSRSFGDEQFF. CDR3 DNA sequence: TGCGCCAGCAGCTCTCGTAGTTTTGGCGATGAGCAGTTCTTC. The chain uses TRBV4-1 and TRBJ2-1; D uncertain. CDR3 length equals 14 residues. In germline, CDR1 is MGHRA, CDR2 YSYEKL. Trimming cost V 5 bases and J 8 bases, with 16 bases left between them.

This clonotype was seen a handful of times. The V gene is TRBV2, the J gene TRBJ1-1; unclear D gene. The CDR3 is 15 amino acids. Trimming took off 0 bases at V and 0 bases at J, with 8 bases between the two ends. The germline V gene has CDR1 SNHLY and CDR2 FYNNEI. The CDR3 sequence: CASSEAPRVNTEAFF. The CDR3 nucleotides are TGTGCCAGCAGTGAAGCCCCTCGGGTGAACACTGAAGCTTTCTTT.

In its sample, this clonotype was seen a few times. The chain recombines TRBV11-2 with TRBJ2-5, with D perhaps matching TRBD1 or TRBD2 (6 bases each). The germline V gene encodes CDR1 SGHAT and CDR2 FQNNGV. Trimming removed 5 bases at V and 1 base at J, with 20 bases between. CDR3 length: 17 amino acids. The CDR3 DNA sequence: TGTGCCAGCAGCGATTCCAGGGGAGGAGGGCCCCAAGAGACCCAGTACTTC. The encoded protein is CASSDSRGGGPQETQYF.

V usage is TRBV10-3 and J usage is TRBJ2-3; TRBD2 aligns across 9 bases. CDR3 size: 14 residues. The J segment lost 5 bases and the V segment lost 7 bases, leaving 7 bases of the junction unmatched. Germline CDR1 is ENHRY and CDR2 is SYGVKD. The CDR3 reads CAIKGGGAIDTQYF. The CDR3 DNA sequence: TGTGCCATCAAGGGCGGGGGGGCCATAGATACGCAGTATTTT.

The chain uses TRBV24-1 and TRBJ2-1, with D uncertain. The CDR3 extends over 15 amino acids. The germline V and J ends were trimmed by 3 bases and 7 bases, with 15 bases remaining between them. In germline, CDR1 is KGHDR, CDR2 SFDVKD. As DNA, the CDR3 is TGTGCCACCAGTGATATTATTACCGTTAGTAATGAGCAGTTCTTC. As protein: CATSDIITVSNEQFF.

The J gene is TRBJ2-7, the V gene TRBV27; weak D call: TRBD1 (5 bases). V was trimmed by 2 bases and J by 3 bases, leaving 11 bases between them. Germline lookup yields CDR1 MNHEY and CDR2 SMNVEV (reference sequence). CDR3 length equals 14 residues. Written as DNA, the CDR3 is TGTGCCAGCAGTTTAAGGGGTGGGGACTACGAGCAGTACTTC. Its protein product is CASSLRGGDYEQYF.

This clonotype came up many times. The chain uses TRBV3-1 and TRBJ1-6; 7 nucleotides line up with TRBD1. The V and J ends lost 1 base and 4 bases, in that order; junction bases with no gene match: 4. CDR1 is LGHDT and CDR2 is YNNKEL in the germline V gene (reference sequence). The CDR3 is 16 amino acids. The chain's CDR3 is CASSQGPGQYNSPLHF. Here the CDR3 DNA reads TGTGCCAGCAGCCAAGGACCGGGACAGTATAATTCACCCCTCCACTTT. The variable domain in full, with the rest retrieved from reference TRBV3-1 and TRBJ1-6, is DTAVSQTPKYLVTQMGNDKSIKCEQNLGHDTMYWYKQDSKKFLKIMFSYNNKELIINETVPNRFSPKSPDKAHLNLHINSLELGDSAVYFCASSQGPGQYNSPLHFGNGTRLTVT.

The chain couples TRBV6-2 or TRBV6-3 to TRBJ2-1; a weak D match, TRBD2 (5 bases). Deletions cut 2 bases from V and 7 bases from J, with 9 bases between. CDR1 and CDR2 (germline): MNHEY, SVGEGT. This CDR3 has 13 amino acids. In nucleotides, the CDR3 is TGTGCCAGCAGTTACGGACTGGCGAATGAGCAGTTCTTC. It specifies CASSYGLANEQFF.

Only a few counts were recorded for this clonotype. V usage is TRBV20-1 and J usage is TRBJ2-7, with TRBD1 as a possible D gene (6 bases). Trimming left V 6 bases short and J 5 bases short, with 17 bases between. Germline V CDR1 and CDR2: DFQATT, SNEGSKA (reference sequence). This CDR3 has 13 amino acids. CDR3 loop: CSAQRGTAHEQYF. In nucleotides, the CDR3 is TGCAGTGCCCAAAGGGGGACGGCACACGAGCAGTACTTC.

The CDR3 region has the DNA TGTGCCATCACAGGGACACCCCAAGAGACCCAGTACTTC. Protein: CAITGTPQETQYF. The chain combines TRBV10-3 with TRBJ2-5; maybe TRBD1 (6 bases). Trimming stripped 7 bases from V and 1 base from J, with 10 bases between. Germline CDR1 and CDR2: ENHRY and SYGVKD. The CDR3 consists of 13 residues.

This chain links TRBV10-3 with TRBJ1-4; tentative D call: TRBD1 (6 bases). The CDR3 covers 16 residues. V lost 4 bases and J lost 5, with 17 bases in between. Germline V gives CDR1 ENHRY, CDR2 SYGVKD. The CDR3: CAISAEGRQANEKLFF. CDR3 bases: TGTGCCATCAGTGCTGAGGGTAGACAGGCAAATGAAAAACTGTTTTTT.

This clonotype appeared a few times. The chain is built from TRBV7-2 and TRBJ2-7; 12 bases line up with TRBD1. This CDR3 has 17 amino acids. The germline gives CDR1 SGHTA, CDR2 FQGNSA. The V and J ends lost 2 bases and 4 bases, in that order; junction bases with no gene match: 9. In DNA form, the CDR3 reads TGTGCCAGCAGCTTACGAGGTGGGACAGGGGGCACGTACGAGCAGTACTTC. Translation gives CASSLRGGTGGTYEQYF.

This clonotype was observed a handful of times. This rearrangement joins TRBV29-1 to TRBJ1-1, with D unresolved. Germline-derived CDR1 and CDR2 are SQVTM and ANQGSEA. Trimming removed 4 bases at V and 0 bases at J, with 9 bases between. CDR3 length equals 13 residues. In DNA form, the CDR3 reads TGCAGCGTTGCCCAGGTTTTGAACACTGAAGCTTTCTTT. Amino acids: CSVAQVLNTEAFF.

This clonotype was seen a handful of times. This chain links TRBV4-1 with TRBJ1-1; D call uncertain. The CDR3 totals 15 residues. Trimming stripped 2 bases from V and 0 bases from J, with 10 bases between. Germline CDR1 is MGHRA and CDR2 is YSYEKL. CDR3 nucleotide sequence: TGCGCCAGCAGCCAATCTCAGCTTTTGAACACTGAAGCTTTCTTT. It translates to CASSQSQLLNTEAFF.

This sequence joins TRBV6-6 and TRBJ2-7, with D possibly being TRBD1 or TRBD2 (5 bases each). Trimming cost V 2 bases and J 3 bases, with 8 bases left between them. The CDR3 runs to 13 residues. CDR1 is MNHNY, CDR2 SVGAGI, per germline (reference sequence). The CDR3 loop is CASSYGGHYEQYF. CDR3 sequence (DNA): TGTGCCAGCAGTTACGGGGGTCACTACGAGCAGTACTTC.

The gene calls are TRBV6-2 or TRBV6-3 and TRBJ2-2, with 9 bases lining up with TRBD1. With 2 bases clipped from V and 4 bases from J, the junction kept 11 bases outside the gene matches. Germline CDR1 is MNHEY and CDR2 is SVGEGT. CDR3 size: 18 residues. The CDR3 sequence is CASSYRTGARRGTGELFF. CDR3 sequence (DNA): TGTGCCAGCAGTTACAGGACAGGGGCCCGGCGGGGCACCGGGGAGCTGTTTTTT.